Described below is a single T cell receptor beta chain sequence and its context. Its specificity is not known. A junction boundary mismatches the germline segment, possibly from a read error. These data are taken from a study of blood T cells in healthy people across ages. The study, taken as a whole, reports: With unsorted PBMCs, a conclusive comparison of naive versus antigen-experienced cells was not possible.

The CDR3 extends over 12 amino acids. With a J-beta primer mix and a sample-barcoded 5' primer, a second PCR ran roughly 7 to 11 cycles. TCRdb independently ran MiXCR on the 5' RACE reads; one entry per CDR3 protein. The sample gives about 290,000 distinct CDR3 sequences, around 30% of which show up once; 29% is in the top ten. Sequenced sample: blood. The sequence derives from a woman in her seventies in good health. V gene TRBV12-3 or TRBV12-4 combines with J gene TRBJ2-3; no clear D gene. CDR3 coding DNA: TGTGCCAGCAATGTAGGCGCAGATGCGCAGTATTTT. It yields the protein CASNVGADAQYF.